The text below deals with one T cell receptor (beta chain). Judged by frequency, this clonotype is medium-sized (0.01 to 0.1%); no count was given. Its antigen is not yet known. For each sample, TRB amplification used 200 to 300 ng of peripheral blood genomic DNA, equal to roughly 38,000 genome equivalents. The CDR3, from cysteine to phenylalanine, totals 16 residues. No coding sequence is recorded. Based on the germline V gene, the CDR1 and CDR2 sequences are MNHNS and SASEGT. This sample is drawn from a study of T cell clusters in autoimmune cytopenias (dated by TCRdb to about 2019). Background for the entire study: Healthy donor controls had a mean age of about 50 years and a median age of roughly 64 years, with about 50% of the roughly 40 female. The goal of the study was to determine whether autoimmune cytopenia patients have a disease-specific immune repertoire signature that could serve as a blood-based biomarker. Repertoires from autoimmune hepatitis patients were compared with those of 20 to 25 healthy donors matched for age and sex. Controls were some 25 age-matched healthy donors for primary cytopenia and about 14 age-matched CLL patients for secondary cytopenia. Peripheral blood TRB and IGH repertoires were sequenced in autoimmune cytopenia patients at active disease and during treatment follow-up, alongside healthy, CLL and autoimmune hepatitis controls. A median TRB sequencing depth of roughly 47,000 reads per sample was reached, and a median of approximately 2,400 distinct TRB clonotypes per sample was obtained. What the research found in general, with its limitations: Compared with active autoimmune hepatitis patients, healthy donors had almost three times as many exclusive TRB clusters, a finding consistent with an autoimmunity-wide signature. GLIPH suggested that primary autoimmune cytopenia patients lacked physiological T cell clusters: 51 clusters were exclusive to healthy donors versus fewer than 20 exclusive to patients. The cluster-lack signature was not seen for secondary cytopenia versus CLL, apparently masked by the dominant lymphoma-associated repertoire. The T cell clusters were only ever defined in silico, so experimental validation of their functional role was still needed. TRB repertoire shifts, with less even repertoires observed in secondary cytopenia and CLL, were mostly attributed to lymphoma bias rather than autoimmunity.

To amplify TRB rearrangements, a touch-down multiplex PCR protocol was run with the TRB-A and TRB-B primer pools combined in a single tube. Two consecutive PCR reactions with Phusion HS II polymerase added Illumina adapters and sample indices to the amplicons. The amplicons were purified from gel with the NucleoSpin Gel and PCR Clean-up kit, after which the amplicons were quantified by Qubit and checked for quality on an Agilent 2100 Bioanalyzer. Libraries were sequenced on an Illumina MiSeq using 600-cycle, single-indexed, paired-end runs. In the source study's methods: MiXCR version 2.1.12, together with the default MiXCR reference library, was used to align and assemble the TRB reads. A clone was defined by each unique CDR3 nucleotide sequence, and analysis was restricted to productive sequences with at least two reads. To assess repertoire diversity, an R script computed alpha-parameterized diversity profiles (alpha 0 to 5), which included the Shannon (alpha 1) and Simpson (alpha 2) indices. Combinatorial TRB VJ usage was computed with the tcR package and compared between cohorts by principal component analysis with ade4. Using GLIPH, TCRbeta CDR3s were clustered on pairs of cohorts matched for age and read depth, and a Wilcoxon test was used to compare cluster frequencies. Based on TCRdb reprocessing of the reads, there is one entry per CDR3 protein sequence, and DNA is missing. The V and J calls were not made by the authors but by TCRdb's processing. The table for this sample lists thousands of distinct CDR3 sequences. About 7.2% of the sample is in the top ten clones.

This sample also belongs to another study, concerning T cell repertoires in aging, cancer and after chemotherapy. From that second study: Six donor age groups were covered, ranging from 30 or younger up to 70 or older, and each group contained at least three individuals. TCR repertoires from healthy donor controls were recorded over periods of several months to years and showed clear clonal overlap between repeated samplings. The full dataset contained several million TCR reads. Compared with age-matched healthy donors, untreated patients with hematological or solid cancers had significantly lower TCR diversity and higher clonality in blood. In healthy donors, the decline in TCR diversity with age was mainly explained by loss of richness, whereas in cancer patients loss of evenness was also found to contribute. Median generation probability increased over the chemotherapy interval in both cancer cohorts, suggesting repertoire reconstitution through rebound thymic output. According to the authors, the repertoire data do not allow conclusions to be drawn about immunological memory after chemotherapy. To look at immunoaging and at how T cells reconstitute after chemotherapy, the study profiled TCR beta repertoires in peripheral blood from both healthy donors and cancer patients. Alongside some 100 healthy donors serving as a reference group, the cohort included roughly 220 cancer patients, of whom roughly 92 had hematological cancers and about 130 had solid cancers. MiXCR versions 2.12 and 3.0.5 were used to process TRB sequences. Shannon diversity, evenness, clonality (one minus evenness), and alpha-parameterized diversity profiles from alpha 0 to 5 were included as repertoire metrics. The IGoR algorithm was used to calculate generation probabilities for clones in the paired samples taken before and after chemotherapy.

The receptor comes from a human donor in good health. The chain couples TRBV6-1 to TRBJ2-3; with no DNA, the TCRdb D assignment of TRBD1 cannot be verified. The source material was peripheral blood. The CDR3 region reads CASSGPYRGAPDTQYF.